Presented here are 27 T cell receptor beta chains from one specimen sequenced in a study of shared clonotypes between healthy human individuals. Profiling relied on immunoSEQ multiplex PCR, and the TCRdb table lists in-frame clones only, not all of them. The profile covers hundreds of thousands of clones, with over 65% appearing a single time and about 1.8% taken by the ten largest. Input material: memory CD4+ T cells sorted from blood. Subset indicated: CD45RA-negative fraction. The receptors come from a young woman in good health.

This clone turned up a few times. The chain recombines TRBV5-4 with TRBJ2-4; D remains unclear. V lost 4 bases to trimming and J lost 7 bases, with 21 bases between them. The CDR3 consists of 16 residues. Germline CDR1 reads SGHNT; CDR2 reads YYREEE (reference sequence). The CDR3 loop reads CASSPLAGFGSNIQYF. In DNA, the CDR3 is TGTGCCAGCAGCCCCCTCGCCGGGTTTGGGTCGAACATTCAGTACTTC.

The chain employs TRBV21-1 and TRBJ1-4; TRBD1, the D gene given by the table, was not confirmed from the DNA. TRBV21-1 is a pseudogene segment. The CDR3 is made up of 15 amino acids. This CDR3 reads CASRPQPATNEKLFF. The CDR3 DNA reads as TGTGCCAGCAGACCACAGCCCGCAACTAATGAAAAACTGTTTTTT.

CDR3 sequence (DNA): TGTGCCAGCAGTTTACCCCAGCGGGAGGTACAAGAGACCCAGTACTTC. Translating it yields CASSLPQREVQETQYF. The V gene is TRBV28, the J gene TRBJ2-5; 9 bases match TRBD2. The germline CDR1 and CDR2 sequences are MDHEN and SYDVKM. The CDR3 runs 16 residues. Unmatched junction bases numbered 6, after V lost 2 bases and J lost 2 bases.

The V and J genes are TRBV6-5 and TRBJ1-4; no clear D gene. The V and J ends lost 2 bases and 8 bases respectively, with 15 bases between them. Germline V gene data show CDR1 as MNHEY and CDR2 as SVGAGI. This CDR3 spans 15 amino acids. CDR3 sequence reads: CASSYLAAGGEKLFF. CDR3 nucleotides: TGTGCCAGCAGTTACCTGGCAGCGGGTGGGGAAAAACTGTTTTTT.

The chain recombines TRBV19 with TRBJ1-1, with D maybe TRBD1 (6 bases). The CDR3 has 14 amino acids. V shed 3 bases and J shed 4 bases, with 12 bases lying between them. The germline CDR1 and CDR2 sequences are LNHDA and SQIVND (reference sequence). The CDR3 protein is CASSIRGRVTEAFF. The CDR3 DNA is TGTGCCAGTAGTATCAGGGGAAGGGTCACTGAAGCTTTCTTT.

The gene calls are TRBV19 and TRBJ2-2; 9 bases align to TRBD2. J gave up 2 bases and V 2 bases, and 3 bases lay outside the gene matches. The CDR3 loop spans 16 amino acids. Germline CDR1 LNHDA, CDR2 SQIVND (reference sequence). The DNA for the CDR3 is TGTGCCAGTAGTATACTAGCGGGAAGTAACACCGGGGAGCTGTTTTTT. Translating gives CASSILAGSNTGELFF.

CDR3 bases: TGTGCCAGCAGCCCTGACAGGGACTATGGCTACACCTTC. It yields the protein CASSPDRDYGYTF. The J gene is TRBJ1-2, the V gene TRBV5-4; 7 nucleotides match TRBD1. V was pared by 4 bases and J by 3 bases, with 3 bases of the junction left unmatched. CDR3 length: 13 residues. From germline, CDR1 is SGHNT and CDR2 YYREEE (reference sequence).

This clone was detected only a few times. Written as DNA, the CDR3 is TGTGCCAGCCGCCGGGACAGGGTAGCTAATGAAAAACTGTTTTTT. It yields the protein CASRRDRVANEKLFF. The chain carries TRBV2 and TRBJ1-4, with TRBD1 matching over 9 bases. The CDR3 covers 15 residues. Germline V gene sequence: CDR1 SNHLY, CDR2 FYNNEI. The V segment lost 8 bases and the J segment 3 bases; nucleotides outside the gene matches: 7.

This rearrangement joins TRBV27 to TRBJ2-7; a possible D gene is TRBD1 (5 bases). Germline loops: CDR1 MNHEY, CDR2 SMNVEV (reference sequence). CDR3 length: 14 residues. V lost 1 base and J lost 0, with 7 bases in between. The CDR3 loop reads CASSLYRSSYEQYF. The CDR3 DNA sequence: TGTGCCAGCAGTTTATACAGGAGCTCCTACGAGCAGTACTTC.

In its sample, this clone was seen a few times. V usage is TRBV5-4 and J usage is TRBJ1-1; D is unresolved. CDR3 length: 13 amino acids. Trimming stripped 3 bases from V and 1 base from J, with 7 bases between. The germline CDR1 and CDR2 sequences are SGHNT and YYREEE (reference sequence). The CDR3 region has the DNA TGTGCCAGCAGCTCGGGCAGGAACACTGAAGCTTTCTTT. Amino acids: CASSSGRNTEAFF.

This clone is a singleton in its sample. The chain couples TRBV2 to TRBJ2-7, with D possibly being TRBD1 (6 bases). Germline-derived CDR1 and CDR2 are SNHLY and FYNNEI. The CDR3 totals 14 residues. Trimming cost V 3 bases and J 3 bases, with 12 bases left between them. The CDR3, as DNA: TGTGCCAGCAGTGATAGGGGACACTACTACGAGCAGTACTTC. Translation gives CASSDRGHYYEQYF.

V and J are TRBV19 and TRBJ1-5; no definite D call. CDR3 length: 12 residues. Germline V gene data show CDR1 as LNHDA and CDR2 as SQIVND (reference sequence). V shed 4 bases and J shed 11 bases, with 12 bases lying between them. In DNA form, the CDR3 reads TGTGCCAGTAGTAAGACACGTTCAACCCAGCATTTT. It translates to CASSKTRSTQHF.

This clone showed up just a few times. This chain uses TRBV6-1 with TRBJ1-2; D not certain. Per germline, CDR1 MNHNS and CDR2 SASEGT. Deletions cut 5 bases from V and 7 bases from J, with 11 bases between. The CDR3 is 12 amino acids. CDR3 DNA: TGTGCCAGCAGTTTAGGGCTGGCTGGCTACACCTTC. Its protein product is CASSLGLAGYTF.

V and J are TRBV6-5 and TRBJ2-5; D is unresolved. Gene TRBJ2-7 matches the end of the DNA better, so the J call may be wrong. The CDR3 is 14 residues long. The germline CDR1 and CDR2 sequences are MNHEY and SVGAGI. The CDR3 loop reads CASSEKGAFYEQYF. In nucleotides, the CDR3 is TGTGCCAGCAGTGAGAAAGGTGCGTTCTACGAGCAGTACTTC.

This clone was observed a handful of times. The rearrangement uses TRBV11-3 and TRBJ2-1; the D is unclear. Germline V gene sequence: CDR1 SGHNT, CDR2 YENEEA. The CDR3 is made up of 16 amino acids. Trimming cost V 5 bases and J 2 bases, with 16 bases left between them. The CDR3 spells CASSRTLGSTYNEQFF. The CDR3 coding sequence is TGTGCCAGCAGCCGCACCTTAGGCTCTACCTACAATGAGCAGTTCTTC.

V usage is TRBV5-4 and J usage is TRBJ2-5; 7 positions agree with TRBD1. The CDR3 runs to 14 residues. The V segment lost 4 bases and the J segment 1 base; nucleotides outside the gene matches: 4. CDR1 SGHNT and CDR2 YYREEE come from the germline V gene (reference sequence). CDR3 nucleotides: TGTGCCAGCAGCATGGGACAGATCCAAGAGACCCAGTACTTC. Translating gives CASSMGQIQETQYF.

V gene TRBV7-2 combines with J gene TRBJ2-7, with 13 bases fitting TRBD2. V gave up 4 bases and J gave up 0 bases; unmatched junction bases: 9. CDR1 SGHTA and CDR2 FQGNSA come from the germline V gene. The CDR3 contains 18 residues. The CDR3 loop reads CASSSPGLAGRSSYEQYF. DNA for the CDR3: TGTGCCAGCAGCTCACCGGGACTAGCGGGGAGGAGCTCCTACGAGCAGTACTTC.

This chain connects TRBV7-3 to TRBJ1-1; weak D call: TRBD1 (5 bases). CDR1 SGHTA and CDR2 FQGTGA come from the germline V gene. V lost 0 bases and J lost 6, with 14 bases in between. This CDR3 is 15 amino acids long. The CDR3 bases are TGTGCCAGCAGCTTAACGGGGCAGGGTCTGGCTGAAGCTTTCTTT. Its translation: CASSLTGQGLAEAFF.

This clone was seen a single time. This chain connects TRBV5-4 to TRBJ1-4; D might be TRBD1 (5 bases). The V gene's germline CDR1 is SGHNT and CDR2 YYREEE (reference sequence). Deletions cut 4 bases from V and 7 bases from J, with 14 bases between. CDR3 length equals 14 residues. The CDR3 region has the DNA TGTGCCAGCAGCAGTGGGGGGAACGTTGAAAAACTGTTTTTT. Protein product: CASSSGGNVEKLFF.

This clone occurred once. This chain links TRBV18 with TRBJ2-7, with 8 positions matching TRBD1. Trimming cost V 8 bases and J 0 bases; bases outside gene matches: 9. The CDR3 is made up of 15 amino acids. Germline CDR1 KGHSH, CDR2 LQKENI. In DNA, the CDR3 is TGTGCCAGCCTACGGGACAGGCAGGGCTCCTACGAGCAGTACTTC. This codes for CASLRDRQGSYEQYF.

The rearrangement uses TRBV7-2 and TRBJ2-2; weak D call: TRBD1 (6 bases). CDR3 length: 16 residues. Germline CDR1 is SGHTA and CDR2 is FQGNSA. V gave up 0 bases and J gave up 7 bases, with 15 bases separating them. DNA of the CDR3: TGTGCCAGCAGCTTAGCGGGGAACAGGGTTGGCGGGGAGCTGTTTTTT. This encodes CASSLAGNRVGGELFF. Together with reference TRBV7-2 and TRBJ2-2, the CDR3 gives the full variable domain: GAGVSQSPSNKVTEKGKDVELRCDPISGHTALYWYRQSLGQGLEFLIYFQGNSAPDKSGLPSDRFSAERTGGSVSTLTIQRTQQEDSAVYLCASSLAGNRVGGELFFGEGSRLTVL.

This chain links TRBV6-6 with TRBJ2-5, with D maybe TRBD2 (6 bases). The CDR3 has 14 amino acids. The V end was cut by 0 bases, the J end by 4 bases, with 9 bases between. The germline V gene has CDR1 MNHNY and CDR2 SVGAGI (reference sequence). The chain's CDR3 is CASSYSDYIETQYF. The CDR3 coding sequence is TGTGCCAGCAGTTACTCGGACTATATAGAGACCCAGTACTTC.

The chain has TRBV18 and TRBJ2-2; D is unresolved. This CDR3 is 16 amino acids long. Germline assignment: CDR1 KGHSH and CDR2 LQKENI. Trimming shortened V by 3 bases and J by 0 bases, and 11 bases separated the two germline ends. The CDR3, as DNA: TGTGCCAGCTCACCGCGGACGGGCGCGAACACCGGGGAGCTGTTTTTT. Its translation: CASSPRTGANTGELFF.

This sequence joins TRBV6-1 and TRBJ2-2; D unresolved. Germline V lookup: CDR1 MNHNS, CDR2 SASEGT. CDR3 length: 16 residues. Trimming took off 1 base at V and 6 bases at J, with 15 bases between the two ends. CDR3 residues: CASSEGKSTVPGELFF. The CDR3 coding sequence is TGTGCCAGCAGTGAAGGGAAATCTACAGTTCCCGGGGAGCTGTTTTTT.

This CDR3 is CASSPTRTTTIRGQFF. CDR3 coding DNA: TGTGCCAGCAGCCCCACACGGACTACGACGATTCGGGGCCAGTTCTTC. The V gene is TRBV14, the J gene TRBJ2-1; possible D gene TRBD2, 6 bases. The V and J ends lost 4 bases and 13 bases respectively, with 26 bases between them. This CDR3 is built from 16 residues. Germline V CDR1 and CDR2: SGHDN, FVKESK.

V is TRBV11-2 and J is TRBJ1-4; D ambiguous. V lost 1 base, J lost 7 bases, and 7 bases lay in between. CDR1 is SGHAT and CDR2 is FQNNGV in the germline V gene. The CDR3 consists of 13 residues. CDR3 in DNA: TGTGCCAGCAGCTTAGTGGTTGGTGAAAAACTGTTTTTT. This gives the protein CASSLVVGEKLFF.

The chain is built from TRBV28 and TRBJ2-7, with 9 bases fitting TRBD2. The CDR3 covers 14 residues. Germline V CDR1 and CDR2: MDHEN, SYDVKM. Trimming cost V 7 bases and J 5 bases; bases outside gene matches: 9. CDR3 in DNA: TGTGCCAGCATCGCAGCGGGAGGCTTGGACGAGCAGTACTTC. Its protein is CASIAAGGLDEQYF.